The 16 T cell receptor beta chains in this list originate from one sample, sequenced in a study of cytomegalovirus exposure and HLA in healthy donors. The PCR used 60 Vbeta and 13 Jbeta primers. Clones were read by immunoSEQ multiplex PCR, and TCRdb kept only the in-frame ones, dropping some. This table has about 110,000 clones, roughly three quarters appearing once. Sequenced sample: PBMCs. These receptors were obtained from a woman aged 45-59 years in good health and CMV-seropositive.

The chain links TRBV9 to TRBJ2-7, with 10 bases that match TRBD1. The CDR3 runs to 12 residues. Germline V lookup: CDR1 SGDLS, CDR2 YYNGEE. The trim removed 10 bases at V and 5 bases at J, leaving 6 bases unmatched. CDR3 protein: CAGRDRGHEQYF. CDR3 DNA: TGTGCCGGCCGGGACAGGGGCCACGAGCAGTACTTC.

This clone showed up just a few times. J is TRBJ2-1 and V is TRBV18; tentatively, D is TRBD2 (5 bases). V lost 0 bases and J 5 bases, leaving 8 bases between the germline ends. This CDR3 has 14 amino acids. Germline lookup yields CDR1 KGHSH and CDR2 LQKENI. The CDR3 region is CASSPPGADNEQFF. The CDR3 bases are TGTGCCAGCTCACCACCGGGAGCTGACAATGAGCAGTTCTTC. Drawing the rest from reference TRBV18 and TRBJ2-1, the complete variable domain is NAGVMQNPRHLVRRRGQEARLRCSPMKGHSHVYWYRQLPEEGLKFMVYLQKENIIDESGMPKERFSAEFPKEGPSILRIQQVVRGDSAAYFCASSPPGADNEQFFGPGTRLTVL.

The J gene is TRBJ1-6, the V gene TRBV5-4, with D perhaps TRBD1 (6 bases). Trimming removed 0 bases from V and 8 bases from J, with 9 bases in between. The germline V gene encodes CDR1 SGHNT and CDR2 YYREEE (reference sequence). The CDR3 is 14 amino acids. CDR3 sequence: CASSLDREYSPLHF. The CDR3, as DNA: TGTGCCAGCAGCTTGGACAGGGAATATTCACCCCTCCACTTT.

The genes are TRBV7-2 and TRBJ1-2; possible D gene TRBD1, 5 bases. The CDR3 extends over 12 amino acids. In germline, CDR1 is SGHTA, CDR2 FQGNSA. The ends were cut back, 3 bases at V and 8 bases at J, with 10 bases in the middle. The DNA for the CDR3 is TGTGCCAGCAGCTTCGCAGGGCAGGGCTACACCTTC. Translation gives CASSFAGQGYTF.

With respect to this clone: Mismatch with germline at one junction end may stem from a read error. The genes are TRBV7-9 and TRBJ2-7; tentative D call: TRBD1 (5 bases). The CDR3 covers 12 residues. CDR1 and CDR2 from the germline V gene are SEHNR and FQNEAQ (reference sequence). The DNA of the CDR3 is TGTTCCAGCAGCCAGGGCCTCTACGAGCAGTACTTC. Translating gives CSSSQGLYEQYF. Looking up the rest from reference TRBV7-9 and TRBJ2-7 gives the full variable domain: DTGVSQNPRHKITKRGQNVTFRCDPISEHNRLYWYRQTLGQGPEFLTYFQNEAQLEKSRLLSDRFSAERPKGSFSTLEIQRTEQGDSAMYLCSSSQGLYEQYFGPGTRLTVT.

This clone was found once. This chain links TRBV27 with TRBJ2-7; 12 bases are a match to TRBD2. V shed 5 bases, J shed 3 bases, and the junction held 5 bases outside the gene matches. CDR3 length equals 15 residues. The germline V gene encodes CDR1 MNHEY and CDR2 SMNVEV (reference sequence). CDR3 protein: CASSPTLAGGYEQYF. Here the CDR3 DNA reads TGTGCCAGCAGTCCCACACTAGCGGGAGGCTACGAGCAGTACTTC.

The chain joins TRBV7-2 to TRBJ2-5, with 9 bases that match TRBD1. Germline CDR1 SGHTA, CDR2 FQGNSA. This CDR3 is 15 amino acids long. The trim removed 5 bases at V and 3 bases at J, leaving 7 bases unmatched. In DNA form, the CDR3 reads TGTGCCAGCAGCCATATGGGGGACAGGGAAGAGACCCAGTACTTC. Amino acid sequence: CASSHMGDREETQYF. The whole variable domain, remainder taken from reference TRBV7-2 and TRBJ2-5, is GAGVSQSPSNKVTEKGKDVELRCDPISGHTALYWYRQSLGQGLEFLIYFQGNSAPDKSGLPSDRFSAERTGGSVSTLTIQRTQQEDSAVYLCASSHMGDREETQYFGPGTRLLVL.

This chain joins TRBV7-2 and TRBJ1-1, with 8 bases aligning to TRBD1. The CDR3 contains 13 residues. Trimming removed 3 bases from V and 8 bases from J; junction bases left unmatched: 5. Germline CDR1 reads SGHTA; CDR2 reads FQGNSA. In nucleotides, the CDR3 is TGTGCCAGCAGCTTTGACCGACAGGGGGAAGCTTTCTTT. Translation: CASSFDRQGEAFF.

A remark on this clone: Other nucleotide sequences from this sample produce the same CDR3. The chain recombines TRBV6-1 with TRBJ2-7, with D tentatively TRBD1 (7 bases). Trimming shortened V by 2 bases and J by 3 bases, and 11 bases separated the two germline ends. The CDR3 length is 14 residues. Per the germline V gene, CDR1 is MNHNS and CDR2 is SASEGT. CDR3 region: CASSEQGGYYEQYF. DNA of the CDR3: TGTGCCAGCAGTGAACAGGGGGGCTACTACGAGCAGTACTTC.

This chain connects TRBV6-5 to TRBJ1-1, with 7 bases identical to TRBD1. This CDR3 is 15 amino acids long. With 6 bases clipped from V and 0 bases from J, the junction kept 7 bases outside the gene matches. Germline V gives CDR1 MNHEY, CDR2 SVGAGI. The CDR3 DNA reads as TGTGCCAGCAGATCGCACAGGGGCATGAACACTGAAGCTTTCTTT. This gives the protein CASRSHRGMNTEAFF.

The DNA of the CDR3 is TGTGCCAGCAGCCTAACTAGCGGGAGGCTCAATGAGCAGTTCTTC. Translating gives CASSLTSGRLNEQFF. V is TRBV7-9 and J is TRBJ2-1; TRBD2 aligns across 12 bases. This CDR3 is built from 15 residues. CDR1 and CDR2 (germline): SEHNR, FQNEAQ (reference sequence). The V segment lost 5 bases and the J segment 6 bases; nucleotides outside the gene matches: 5.

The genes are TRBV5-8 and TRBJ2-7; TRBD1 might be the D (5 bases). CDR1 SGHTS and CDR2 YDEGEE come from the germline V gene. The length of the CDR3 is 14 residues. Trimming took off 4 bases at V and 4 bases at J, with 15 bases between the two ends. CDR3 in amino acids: CASSVRQTVYEQYF. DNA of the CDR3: TGTGCCAGCAGCGTAAGACAGACTGTATACGAGCAGTACTTC.

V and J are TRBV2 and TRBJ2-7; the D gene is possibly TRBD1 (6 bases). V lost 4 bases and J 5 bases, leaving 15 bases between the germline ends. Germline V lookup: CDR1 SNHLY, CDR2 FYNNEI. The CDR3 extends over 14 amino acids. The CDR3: CASSGLGRGHEQYF. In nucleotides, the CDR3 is TGTGCCAGCAGTGGATTGGGCAGGGGACACGAGCAGTACTTC. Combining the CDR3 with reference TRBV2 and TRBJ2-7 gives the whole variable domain EPEVTQTPSHQVTQMGQEVILRCVPISNHLYFYWYRQILGQKVEFLVSFYNNEISEKSEIFDDQFSVERPDGSNFTLKIRSTKLEDSAMYFCASSGLGRGHEQYFGPGTRLTVT.

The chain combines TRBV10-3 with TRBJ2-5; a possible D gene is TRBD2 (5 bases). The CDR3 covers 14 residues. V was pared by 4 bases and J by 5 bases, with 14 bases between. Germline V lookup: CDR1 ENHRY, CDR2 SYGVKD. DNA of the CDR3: TGTGCCATCAGTGGTAAAAGGGAGTTGGAGACCCAGTACTTC. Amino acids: CAISGKRELETQYF.

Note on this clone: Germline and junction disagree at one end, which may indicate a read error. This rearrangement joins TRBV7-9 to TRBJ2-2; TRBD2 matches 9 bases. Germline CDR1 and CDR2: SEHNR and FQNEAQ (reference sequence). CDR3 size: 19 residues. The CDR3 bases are TGTTCCAGCAGATCCCCCGCGTGGGTGAGGGGACTAGCAGACGGGGAGCTGTTTTTT. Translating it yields CSSRSPAWVRGLADGELFF.

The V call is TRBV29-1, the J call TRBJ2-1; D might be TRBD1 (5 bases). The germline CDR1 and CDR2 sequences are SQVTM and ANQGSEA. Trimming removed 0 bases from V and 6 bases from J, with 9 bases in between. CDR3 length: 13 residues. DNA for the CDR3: TGCAGCGTTGAAGAGACAGTTCGCAATGAGCAGTTCTTC. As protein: CSVEETVRNEQFF.